The source of this T cell receptor beta chain is a study of T cells in localized non-small cell lung cancer. General observations from the study: Sequencing was limited to one tumor region, leaving the possibility of heterogeneity open. Uninvolved adjacent lung had the highest recorded T cell clonality, with tumor below it. A median of 57 of the top 100 tumor clones appeared in adjacent lung, which was paired and uninvolved.

This CDR3 contains 14 residues. The repertoire was sequenced with immunoSEQ multiplex PCR; TCRdb's copy has only in-frame clones and lacks some. The table shows 820 or so clones, with around 24% occurring only once. This clone was observed a handful of times. Its antigen remains unidentified. This sequence was found in a woman aged 40-69 years with stage I squamous cell lung carcinoma. The material sequenced was lung tumor tissue, taken before any cancer treatment. The chain combines TRBV7-5 with TRBJ1-3; the table assigns TRBD1, which was not confirmed against the DNA. TRBV7-5 is described as a pseudogene. The CDR3 bases are TGTGCCAGCAGCCCTTCAGGGACTGGAAACACCATATATTTT. This codes for CASSPSGTGNTIYF.